The present T cell receptor beta chain was sequenced within a study of siplizumab effects on memory and regulatory T cells. Sequencing was performed with immunoSEQ multiplex PCR; in TCRdb, only in-frame clones are kept and a portion is missing. Here the sample spans 100,000 or so clones, approximately 94% being singletons. The length of the CDR3 is 16 residues. V lost 0 bases, J lost 3 bases, and 12 bases lay in between. The germline V gene encodes CDR1 MGHRA and CDR2 YSYEKL. This TCR was recovered from a human donor in good health. The chain carries TRBV4-1 and TRBJ1-5; D possibly corresponds to TRBD1 (5 bases). The sample consisted of CD4+ T cells sorted from blood. CDR3 sequence: CASSQDSEGLNQPQHF. CDR3 in DNA: TGCGCCAGCAGCCAAGATTCGGAGGGGCTCAATCAGCCCCAGCATTTT.